These T cell receptor beta chains were read from a single sample in a study of blood T cell repertoires in COVID-19. Libraries were prepared by immunoSEQ multiplex PCR; TCRdb keeps only in-frame clonotypes and omits some of them. This sample has more than 350,000 clones, with more than 80% found just once. The specimen was peripheral blood. The receptors here all came from a woman in her thirties with COVID-19, enrolled during active disease. Both conserved end residues are part of each CDR3. The D gene is left open where the match is weak. Not every row has a clone size; where given, it reads once, few, many or a size class.

cdr3_nt cdr3_aa j_call clone_size d_call v_call
TGTGCCAACCTCCAGCAGTGGGCGGGGGAAGATGAAAAACTGTTTTTT CANLQQWAGEDEKLFF TRBJ1-4 . . TRBV27
TGTGCCAGCAGCTTGGAAGGGGTCGGGTATCAGCCCCAGCATTTT CASSLEGVGYQPQHF TRBJ1-5 . . TRBV5-5
TGTGCCAGCAGCTTGGAGCAGGGGGCGCGCAACGAGCAGTACTTC CASSLEQGARNEQYF TRBJ2-7 . TRBD1 TRBV5-8
TGTGCCAGCAGCTTGACAGTTCCTCTTGGCTACGAGCAGTACTTC CASSLTVPLGYEQYF TRBJ2-7 once . TRBV5-8
TGTGCCATCAGCGCCGGGGGTAACTATGGCTACACCTTC CAISAGGNYGYTF TRBJ1-2 once . TRBV10-3
TGTGCCAGCAGTTCGACTCGGACAGTATATGGCTACACCTTC CASSSTRTVYGYTF TRBJ1-2 . . TRBV6-5
TGTGCCTCACGGGAGGGCCTTTACAATGAGCAGTTCTTC CASREGLYNEQFF TRBJ2-1 . TRBD2 TRBV30
TGCGCCAGCAGCTTACTGGACAGCTTATATGGCTACACCTTC CASSLLDSLYGYTF TRBJ1-2 . . TRBV5-1
TGTGCCAGCAGTTCCATCGGACTGGGTGGCACTGAAGCTTTCTTT CASSSIGLGGTEAFF TRBJ1-1 . . TRBV6-5
TGTGCCAGCAGCTTGGTGACGGGGGGGCCAGAGACCCAGTACTTC CASSLVTGGPETQYF TRBJ2-5 . TRBD2 TRBV5-6
TGTGCCAGTCGGCAGGGGATGAGAAACAATGAGCAGTTCTTC CASRQGMRNNEQFF TRBJ2-1 . . TRBV19
TGTGCCAGCAGCTTGGATACGAGGGGGCTGAACACTGAAGCTTTCTTT CASSLDTRGLNTEAFF TRBJ1-1 . TRBD1 TRBV5-4
TGTGCCAGCAGCCTCGGACAGGGGAACGGCTACACCTTC CASSLGQGNGYTF TRBJ1-2 once TRBD1 TRBV6-2/TRBV6-3
TGTGCCAGTAGCCGACAGGGGAGGACTGAAGCTTTCTTT CASSRQGRTEAFF TRBJ1-1 . TRBD1 TRBV19
TGTGCCAGCAGCCAGGACAGGGATCATTCACCCCTCCACTTT CASSQDRDHSPLHF TRBJ1-6 few TRBD1 TRBV5-4
TGTGCCAGCAGGAACCTGAGACGACATGCCAATCAGCCCCAGCATTTT CASRNLRRHANQPQHF TRBJ1-5 . . TRBV28
TGTGCCAGCAGCGTTACTAGCGGGAGGTCTGAGCAGTTCTTC CASSVTSGRSEQFF TRBJ2-1 once TRBD2 TRBV6-5
TGCGCCAGCAGCCAAGACGGACAGGGGGCCAACTATGGCTACACCTTC CASSQDGQGANYGYTF TRBJ1-2 . TRBD1 TRBV4-1
TGTGCCACCAGCAGAGGTCCGGGGAGCTCCTACAATGAGCAGTTCTTC CATSRGPGSSYNEQFF TRBJ2-1 . . TRBV15
TGTGCCAGCAGCGGTACAGGGGTCGGGGCCAACGTCCTGACTTTC CASSGTGVGANVLTF TRBJ2-6 . TRBD1 TRBV9
TGTGCCAGCAGCCGGCCCCCAGGGGGCACTGAAGCTTTCTTT CASSRPPGGTEAFF TRBJ1-1 . TRBD1 TRBV7-2
TGTGCCAGCTCACCATCCGGGACTAGAGATGAGCAGTTCTTC CASSPSGTRDEQFF TRBJ2-1 . TRBD2 TRBV18
TGTGCCAGCAGCTTGGGAGCTTCCTACAATGAGCAGTTCTTC CASSLGASYNEQFF TRBJ2-1 . . TRBV7-6
TGTGCCAGCAGCTTGGTGTCGAGCACTGAAGCTTTCTTT CASSLVSSTEAFF TRBJ1-1 . . TRBV5-5
TGTGCCAGCAGTTTGACAAGCATGAACACTGAAGCTTTCTTT CASSLTSMNTEAFF TRBJ1-1 once . TRBV28
TGTGCCAGCAGTTTAGGGACAGAAACTCAGCCCCAGCATTTT CASSLGTETQPQHF TRBJ1-5 . TRBD1 TRBV7-9
TGTGCCATCAGTGGGGGGGTCGGCACCGGGGAGCTGTTTTTT CAISGGVGTGELFF TRBJ2-2 . . TRBV10-3
TGTGCCAGCAGCTTAGAAGGACCGGGACAGGGTAATGAAAAACTGTTTTTT CASSLEGPGQGNEKLFF TRBJ1-4 . TRBD1 TRBV7-2
TGTGCCTGGGGCGGAGGCGGGAGTGAGTGGGGGCAGTTCTTC CAWGGGGSEWGQFF TRBJ2-1 . TRBD2 TRBV30
TGTGCCAGCAGTTTGGACAGGGGGCTATCCTACGAGCAGTACTTC CASSLDRGLSYEQYF TRBJ2-7 once TRBD1 TRBV28
TGTGCCAGCAGCTTTAGGCAGGGACTCCCAGATACGCAGTATTTT CASSFRQGLPDTQYF TRBJ2-3 . . TRBV5-5
TGTGCCAGCAGTTACTTTAGCGGGGCGTACCAAGAGACCCAGTACTTC CASSYFSGAYQETQYF TRBJ2-5 once TRBD2 TRBV6-2/TRBV6-3
TGTGCCAGCAGTGAAGTTAAAGGCAGGGGCACCGGGGAGCTGTTTTTT CASSEVKGRGTGELFF TRBJ2-2 . . TRBV2
TGTGCCAGCAGTTTATTGGCTAGCGGGGGACATGAGCAGTTCTTC CASSLLASGGHEQFF TRBJ2-1 . TRBD2 TRBV28
TGTGCCAGCAGCTTCTCAAGAGCCTACGAGCAGTACTTC CASSFSRAYEQYF TRBJ2-7 . . TRBV7-2
TGCGCCAGCAGCTTGGAAGGGGTAGAGGAAAAACTGTTTTTT CASSLEGVEEKLFF TRBJ1-4 . . TRBV5-1
TGTGCCAGCAGTTACTCGCCCTACGGAGCTAGCGACGAGCAGTACTTC CASSYSPYGASDEQYF TRBJ2-7 . . TRBV6-5
TGTGCCAGCAGCGTAGGTCTGGCGGTTATCCACAATGAGCAGTTCTTC CASSVGLAVIHNEQFF TRBJ2-1 . . TRBV9
TGTGCCAGCAGCTTTGGAGGGGGCGATGGCTACACCTTC CASSFGGGDGYTF TRBJ1-2 . TRBD1 TRBV5-6
TGTGCCAGCAGTTTAACCCATATAGGACTAGCGGGAGGGTCGGATACGCAGTATTTT CASSLTHIGLAGGSDTQYF TRBJ2-3 . TRBD2 TRBV6-2/TRBV6-3
TGTGCCAGTAGTATAGCCGCTCTGAGTGGGGCCAACGTCCTGACTTTC CASSIAALSGANVLTF TRBJ2-6 . . TRBV19
TGTGCCACCAGTGGCCTCGTCGGGACAGGGGTTTACGAGCAGTACTTC CATSGLVGTGVYEQYF TRBJ2-7 . TRBD1 TRBV24-1
TGCGCCAGCAGCCAAGAGAATGGGCCGAAAGAGACCCAGTACTTC CASSQENGPKETQYF TRBJ2-5 once . TRBV4-1
TGCGCCAGGGGGCGGGGGGGCACAGATACGCAGTATTTT CARGRGGTDTQYF TRBJ2-3 . TRBD2 TRBV23-1
TGTGCCAGTAGTAGCGGACAGCCCGGGCCCCAGTACTTC CASSSGQPGPQYF TRBJ2-5 once . TRBV19
TGTGCCAGCAGCTTGGAACCCGGGACAGTCTCCTACGAGCAGTACTTC CASSLEPGTVSYEQYF TRBJ2-7 . TRBD1 TRBV5-4
TGTGCCAGCAGCTTATCTGCGGGGGCCTACGAGCAGTACTTC CASSLSAGAYEQYF TRBJ2-7 once TRBD2 TRBV7-2
TGTGCCAGCAGCTCGGGACTAGCGGGGGCGAAGCAGTTCTTC CASSSGLAGAKQFF TRBJ2-1 . TRBD2 TRBV5-4
TGTGCCAGCAGGGACAGGCTCAGGAATGAGCAGTTCTTC CASRDRLRNEQFF TRBJ2-1 . TRBD1 TRBV12-3/TRBV12-4
TGTGCCACCAGCGAGGGGAACAGGGGAAGCTATGGCTACACCTTC CATSEGNRGSYGYTF TRBJ1-2 . TRBD1 TRBV15
TGTGCCAGCAGAACTCCGGGTCAGCCCCAGCATTTT CASRTPGQPQHF TRBJ1-5 . . TRBV12-3/TRBV12-4
TGTGCCACCAGCAGAGTGGGGAGGGCCTCTAACTATGGCTACACCTTC CATSRVGRASNYGYTF TRBJ1-2 . . TRBV15
TGTGCCACCAGCGCCGGGGGGACGTCCGAAAAACTGTTTTTT CATSAGGTSEKLFF TRBJ1-4 few . TRBV15
TGTGCCAGCAGTTACACCGGACAGTCTGGCCACGAGCAGTACTTC CASSYTGQSGHEQYF TRBJ2-7 few . TRBV6-5
TGTGCCAGCAGCCCAGGCTTATCGCCTCGGGGGGCCAACGTCCTGACTTTC CASSPGLSPRGANVLTF TRBJ2-6 . . TRBV5-8
TGTGCCAGCAGTATAGAGATCGTTAGGGCGGGGGCCGGGGAGCTGTTTTTT CASSIEIVRAGAGELFF TRBJ2-2 . TRBD2 TRBV27
TGCGCCAGCAGCCTACCCGGGGGTCCCTCCTATAATTCACCCCTCCACTTT CASSLPGGPSYNSPLHF TRBJ1-6 . . TRBV4-1